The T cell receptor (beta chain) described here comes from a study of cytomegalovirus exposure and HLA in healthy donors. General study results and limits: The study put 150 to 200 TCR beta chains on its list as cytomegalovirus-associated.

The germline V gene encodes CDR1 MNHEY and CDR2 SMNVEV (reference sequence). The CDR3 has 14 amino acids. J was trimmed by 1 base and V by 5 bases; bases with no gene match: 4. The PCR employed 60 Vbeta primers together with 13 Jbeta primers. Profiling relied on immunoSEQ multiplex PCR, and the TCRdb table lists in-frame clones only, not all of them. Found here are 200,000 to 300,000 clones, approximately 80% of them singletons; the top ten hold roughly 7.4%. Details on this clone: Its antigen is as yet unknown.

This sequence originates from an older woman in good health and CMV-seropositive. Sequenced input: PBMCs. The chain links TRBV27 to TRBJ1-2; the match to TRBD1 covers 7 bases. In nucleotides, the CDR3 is TGTGCCAGCAGTCTCCGACAGGGTAACTATGGCTACACCTTC. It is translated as CASSLRQGNYGYTF.